These 26 T cell receptor beta chains originate from one sample sequenced in a study of read filtering for tumor transcriptome and immune sequencing. This library used about 360 ng RNA and molecular barcoded adaptors spanning alpha/delta and beta/gamma chains. Each CDR3 protein is one row after TCRdb ran MiXCR on the reads. Counted here are about 50,000 distinct CDR3 sequences, around 19% occurring once; the ten biggest clones make up about 40%. The material sequenced was a population of CD138-negative cells sorted from bone marrow. The source of these receptors is a donor at least 40 years old with multiple myeloma.

This clonotype appeared many times. The rearrangement joins TRBV28 to TRBJ2-1; TRBD1 aligns across 7 bases. The CDR3 totals 14 residues. Trimming cost V 5 bases and J 7 bases; bases outside gene matches: 8. The germline gives CDR1 MDHEN, CDR2 SYDVKM. The CDR3 sequence: CASSLGQVGNEQFF. In DNA, the CDR3 is TGTGCCAGCAGTCTAGGACAGGTAGGGAATGAGCAGTTCTTC.

As concerns this clonotype: Its ends do not fully match the called genes, so a read error is possible. The chain couples TRBV5-4 to TRBJ1-1; tentative D call: TRBD1 (5 bases). The CDR3 sequence is 13 residues long. Per germline, CDR1 SGHNT and CDR2 YYREEE (reference sequence). The CDR3 is CASGLKGVGGAFF. As DNA, the CDR3 is TGTGCCAGCGGCTTGAAAGGGGTCGGCGGAGCTTTCTTT.

This clonotype appeared many times. The CDR3 DNA reads as TGCGCCAGCAGCTTGCAGGGGCCTGGGGAGCAGTACTTC. This codes for CASSLQGPGEQYF. V usage is TRBV5-1 and J usage is TRBJ2-7; perhaps TRBD1 as D (6 bases). This CDR3 comprises 13 residues. V shed 1 base and J shed 7 bases, with 12 bases lying between them. The germline V gene has CDR1 SGHRS and CDR2 YFSETQ. The full variable domain, completed using reference TRBV5-1 and TRBJ2-7, is KAGVTQTPRYLIKTRGQQVTLSCSPISGHRSVSWYQQTPGQGLQFLFEYFSETQRNKGNFPGRFSGRQFSNSRSEMNVSTLELGDSALYLCASSLQGPGEQYFGPGTRLTVT.

This clonotype has a count of ten or more. V usage is TRBV3-1 and J usage is TRBJ2-2; D unclear. The V end was cut by 1 base, the J end by 1 base, with 4 bases between. CDR1 LGHDT and CDR2 YNNKEL come from the germline V gene (reference sequence). The length of the CDR3 is 14 residues. CDR3 sequence: CASSQVQNTGELFF. Here the CDR3 DNA reads TGTGCCAGCAGCCAAGTCCAGAACACCGGGGAGCTGTTTTTT.

This sequence joins TRBV6-1 and TRBJ1-1, with no clear D. Trimming stripped 6 bases from V and 3 bases from J, with 14 bases between. The CDR3 is 14 amino acids. Germline V gives CDR1 MNHNS, CDR2 SASEGT. CDR3 nucleotide sequence: TGTGCCAGCAGCAGAGGCTCAGGCGACACTGAAGCTTTCTTT. As protein: CASSRGSGDTEAFF.

This sequence joins TRBV6-5 and TRBJ2-3, with no clear D. The CDR3 loop spans 15 amino acids. Per the germline V gene, CDR1 is MNHEY and CDR2 is SVGAGI. Trimming removed 0 bases at V and 2 bases at J, with 9 bases between. The CDR3 here is CASSYSTRPTDTQYF. The CDR3 nucleotides are TGTGCCAGCAGTTACTCCACAAGACCCACAGATACGCAGTATTTT.

The chain employs TRBV6-2 or TRBV6-3 and TRBJ1-5, with D hard to call. Per the germline V gene, CDR1 is MNHEY and CDR2 is SVGEGT. V shed 0 bases and J shed 6 bases, with 9 bases lying between them. This CDR3 comprises 14 residues. In DNA form, the CDR3 reads TGTGCCAGCAGTTACTCGAGTAGCGTTCAGCCCCAGCATTTT. Amino acids: CASSYSSSVQPQHF.

Points on this clonotype: This is likely a read error, given that the CDR3 carries no conserved phenylalanine or tryptophan at its end. This chain links TRBV2 with TRBJ2-7; 9 bases are shared with TRBD1. The CDR3 is 13 residues long. The V segment lost 6 bases and the J segment 5 bases; nucleotides outside the gene matches: 5. Germline lookup yields CDR1 SNHLY and CDR2 FYNNEI. This chain's CDR3 is CASRRQGGNEQYL. As DNA, the CDR3 is TGTGCCAGCAGAAGACAGGGGGGCAACGAGCAGTACCTC.

The sample holds one count of this clonotype. A read error may account for a junction end that differs from germline. This chain links TRBV28 with TRBJ1-3; unclear D gene. Germline V CDR1 and CDR2: MDHEN, SYDVKM. The CDR3 runs to 12 residues. CDR3 nucleotides: TGTGCCACTAATGAATGGGGAAACACCATGTATTTT. This codes for CATNEWGNTMYF.

The sample holds many counts of this clonotype. V gene TRBV12-3 or TRBV12-4 combines with J gene TRBJ1-1; a possible D gene is TRBD1 (5 bases). CDR3 size: 12 residues. V lost 7 bases to trimming and J lost 12 bases, with 18 bases between them. The CDR3 spells CASKPSRDRTFF. The CDR3, as DNA: TGTGCCAGCAAACCCAGCAGGGATAGAACTTTCTTT.

Many counts were recorded for this clonotype. This sequence joins TRBV12-3 or TRBV12-4 and TRBJ2-7; unclear D gene. The CDR3 is made up of 14 amino acids. V dropped 3 bases and J dropped 2 bases, with 11 bases sitting between them. The CDR3 bases are TGTGCCAGCAGTTTTTCGGCCAGCGCCTACGAGCAGTACTTC. Translating it yields CASSFSASAYEQYF.

This clonotype was counted at least ten times. The rearrangement joins TRBV15 to TRBJ2-5; 7 nucleotides align to TRBD2. CDR1 is LNHNV and CDR2 is YYDKDF in the germline V gene (reference sequence). The length of the CDR3 is 14 residues. The trim removed 5 bases at V and 0 bases at J, leaving 3 bases unmatched. The CDR3 here is CATSVGGNQETQYF. The CDR3 coding sequence is TGTGCCACCAGCGTGGGAGGGAACCAAGAGACCCAGTACTTC.

About this clonotype itself: Its ends do not fully match the called genes, so a read error is possible. The chain's CDR3 is CSAGDLRETPETQYF. CDR3 DNA sequence: TGCAGTGCTGGAGATTTGAGGGAGACCCCAGAGACCCAGTACTTC. The genes are TRBV20-1 and TRBJ2-5; TRBD2 is a possible D gene (5 bases). The CDR3 contains 15 residues. The V gene's germline CDR1 is DFQATT and CDR2 SNEGSKA (reference sequence).

This clonotype was detected ten times or more. The chain has TRBV10-1 and TRBJ2-2; TRBD2 agrees at 12 bases. The germline CDR1 and CDR2 sequences are WNHNN and SYGVQD (reference sequence). Trimming cost V 0 bases and J 5 bases; bases outside gene matches: 1. The CDR3 contains 16 residues. DNA for the CDR3: TGCGCCAGCAGTGAGTCGACTAGCGGGAGTACCGGGGAGCTGTTTTTT. Residues: CASSESTSGSTGELFF.

This clonotype was detected a few times. V and J are TRBV11-3 and TRBJ2-1; 7 bases align to TRBD1. The CDR3 contains 13 residues. V lost 6 bases and J lost 6; bases outside the gene matches: 5. Germline V gene lookup returns CDR1 SGHNT and CDR2 YENEEA. The CDR3 nucleotides read TGTGCCAGCAGTAAGACAGGGACCAATGAGCAGTTCTTC. It specifies CASSKTGTNEQFF.

As to this clonotype: A much larger clone differs by one base, so this may be a read error. The V gene is TRBV27, the J gene TRBJ2-7, with 8 positions matching TRBD1. The V gene's germline CDR1 is MNHEY and CDR2 SMNVEV (reference sequence). The CDR3 is made up of 16 amino acids. Trimming removed 5 bases from V and 7 bases from J; junction bases left unmatched: 16. The CDR3 spells CASSPISLETGEEQYF. As DNA, the CDR3 is TGTGCCAGCAGTCCAATATCCCTCGAGACAGGGGAAGAGCAGTACTTC.

This clonotype came up many times. Here the CDR3 reads CASSGGSNTGELFF. The CDR3 region has the DNA TGTGCCAGCTCGGGGGGTTCTAACACCGGGGAGCTGTTTTTT. The V gene is TRBV2, the J gene TRBJ2-2; 7 positions match TRBD2. In germline, CDR1 is SNHLY, CDR2 FYNNEI. After removal of 8 bases from V and 2 bases from J, the junction contained 5 bases not matched to a gene. The CDR3 length is 14 residues.

This clonotype was detected ten times or more. The gene calls are TRBV20-1 and TRBJ2-5; 12 nucleotides line up with TRBD2. Germline CDR1 is DFQATT and CDR2 is SNEGSKA (reference sequence). Germline trimming cut 5 bases from V and 7 bases from J; bases unmatched to any gene: 5. This CDR3 is 13 amino acids long. The CDR3 bases are TGCAGTGCTTGGACTAGCGGGATATGGACCCAGTACTTC. Translation: CSAWTSGIWTQYF.

There are many counts of this clonotype. The genes are TRBV5-6 and TRBJ2-7; D is perhaps TRBD1 (6 bases). The CDR3 runs 13 residues. The V end was cut by 2 bases, the J end by 6 bases, with 12 bases between. Germline values: CDR1 SGHDT, CDR2 YYEEEE. This chain's CDR3 is CASSFWQGSEQYF. The CDR3 DNA follows: TGTGCCAGCAGCTTTTGGCAGGGGAGCGAGCAGTACTTC. The full variable domain, in which reference TRBV5-6 and TRBJ2-7 provide the parts outside the CDR3, is DAGVTQSPTHLIKTRGQQVTLRCSPKSGHDTVSWYQQALGQGPQFIFQYYEEEERQRGNFPDRFSGHQFPNYSSELNVNALLLGDSALYLCASSFWQGSEQYFGPGTRLTVT.

This clonotype was counted many times. This chain uses TRBV20-1 with TRBJ2-7, with 12 positions matching TRBD2. V lost 0 bases, J lost 0 bases, and 9 bases stayed unmatched. The germline CDR1 and CDR2 sequences are DFQATT and SNEGSKA (reference sequence). This CDR3 is built from 18 residues. In DNA form, the CDR3 reads TGCAGTGCTAGAGATCCGACTAGCGGGGGTGCTCTCTCCTACGAGCAGTACTTC. Its protein product is CSARDPTSGGALSYEQYF.

Many counts were recorded for this clonotype. The rearrangement links TRBV24-1 to TRBJ2-1; D gene uncertain. V was cut by 4 bases and J by 3 bases, with 12 bases left in between. Germline loops: CDR1 KGHDR, CDR2 SFDVKD. The CDR3 runs 15 residues. The CDR3 protein is CATSETGRLYNEQFF. In nucleotides, the CDR3 is TGTGCCACCAGTGAAACCGGGCGACTCTACAATGAGCAGTTCTTC.

This clonotype counts as medium-sized (0.01 to 0.1%). V is TRBV6-1 and J is TRBJ1-6; possible D gene TRBD1, 5 bases. From germline, CDR1 is MNHNS and CDR2 SASEGT. This CDR3 is 15 amino acids long. V was shortened by 7 bases and J by 7 bases, with 17 bases between the two germline ends. The CDR3, as DNA: TGTGCCAGCACCCCCCCGGGACGGCTGAATTCACCCCTCCACTTT. Translating it yields CASTPPGRLNSPLHF.

This clonotype was observed many times. The chain couples TRBV20-1 to TRBJ2-5; D remains unclear. Per the germline V gene, CDR1 is DFQATT and CDR2 is SNEGSKA (reference sequence). The CDR3 contains 11 residues. V was clipped by 8 bases and J by 0 bases, with 7 bases between them. In DNA, the CDR3 is TGCAGTCTGTCGGACCAAGAGACCCAGTACTTC. It yields the protein CSLSDQETQYF.

As to this clonotype: Since no conserved phenylalanine or tryptophan closes the CDR3, a read error is the likely cause. The chain links TRBV11-2 to TRBJ2-2; D is perhaps TRBD1 or TRBD2 (5 bases each). CDR1 SGHAT and CDR2 FQNNGV come from the germline V gene. This CDR3 is 16 amino acids long. Here the CDR3 DNA reads TGCGCCAGCACCTTAAGTGGGGGTAGGAGGACCGGGGAGCTGTTTTCT. It translates to CASTLSGGRRTGELFS.

This clonotype occurred many times. This chain uses TRBV10-3 with TRBJ2-7; the match to TRBD2 covers 9 bases. CDR1 is ENHRY and CDR2 is SYGVKD in the germline V gene. The V and J ends lost 6 bases and 6 bases, in that order; junction bases with no gene match: 9. There are 14 residues in the CDR3. The chain's CDR3 is CAIRSGGRGSEQYF. The CDR3 coding sequence is TGTGCCATCAGGTCGGGCGGGAGGGGTAGCGAGCAGTACTTC.

This clonotype has at least ten counts. The V gene is TRBV2, the J gene TRBJ2-1; 8 positions agree with TRBD1. The CDR3 runs 12 residues. With 6 bases clipped from V and 9 bases from J, the junction kept 4 bases outside the gene matches. Germline V lookup: CDR1 SNHLY, CDR2 FYNNEI. The CDR3 reads CASRPDRGEQFF. CDR3 coding DNA: TGTGCCAGCAGACCCGACAGGGGTGAGCAGTTCTTC.